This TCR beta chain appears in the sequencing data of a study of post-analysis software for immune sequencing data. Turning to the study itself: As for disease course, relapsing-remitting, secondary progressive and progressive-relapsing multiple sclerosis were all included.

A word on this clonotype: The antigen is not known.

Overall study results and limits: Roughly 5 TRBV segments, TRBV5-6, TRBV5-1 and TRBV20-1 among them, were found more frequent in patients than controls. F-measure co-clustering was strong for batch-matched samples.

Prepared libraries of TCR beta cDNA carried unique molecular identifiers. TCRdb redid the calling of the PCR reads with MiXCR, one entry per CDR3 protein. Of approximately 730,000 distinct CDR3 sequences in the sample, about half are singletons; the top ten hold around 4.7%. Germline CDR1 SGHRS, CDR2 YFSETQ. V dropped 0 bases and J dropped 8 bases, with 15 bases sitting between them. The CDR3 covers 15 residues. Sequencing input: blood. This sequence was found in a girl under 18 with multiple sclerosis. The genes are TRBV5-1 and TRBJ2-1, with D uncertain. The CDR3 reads CASSLGVLKTDEQFF. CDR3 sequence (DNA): TGCGCCAGCAGCTTGGGGGTTCTTAAGACCGATGAGCAGTTCTTC.